The text below deals with one TCR beta chain. Germline CDR1 reads MNHEY; CDR2 reads SVGAGI. Trimming took off 7 bases at V and 3 bases at J, with 10 bases between the two ends. This CDR3 spans 12 amino acids. The sample belongs to a study of blood T cell repertoires in COVID-19. Looking at the study overall: COVID-19 samples from acute and convalescent phases originated in the United States, Italy and Spain.

Participant reports of clinical history set cohort assignment. How the authors handled the data: Nucleated cell number was recorded as an estimate derived from reference gene primer amplification. Libraries were prepared by immunoSEQ multiplex PCR; TCRdb keeps only in-frame clonotypes and omits some of them. V, J and clone size reflect that table, while D and trimming were determined from the DNA. The sample shows 350,000 or so clones, around 85% of them seen only once. The V gene is TRBV6-5, the J gene TRBJ2-7, with D perhaps TRBD2 (6 bases). The TCR sequence derives from a woman aged 35 to 49 with acute COVID-19. Sequenced: PBMCs or T cells enriched from blood (not recorded which). The CDR3 loop reads CASKAGSYEQYF. CDR3 sequence (DNA): TGTGCCAGCAAGGCGGGGAGCTACGAGCAGTACTTC.